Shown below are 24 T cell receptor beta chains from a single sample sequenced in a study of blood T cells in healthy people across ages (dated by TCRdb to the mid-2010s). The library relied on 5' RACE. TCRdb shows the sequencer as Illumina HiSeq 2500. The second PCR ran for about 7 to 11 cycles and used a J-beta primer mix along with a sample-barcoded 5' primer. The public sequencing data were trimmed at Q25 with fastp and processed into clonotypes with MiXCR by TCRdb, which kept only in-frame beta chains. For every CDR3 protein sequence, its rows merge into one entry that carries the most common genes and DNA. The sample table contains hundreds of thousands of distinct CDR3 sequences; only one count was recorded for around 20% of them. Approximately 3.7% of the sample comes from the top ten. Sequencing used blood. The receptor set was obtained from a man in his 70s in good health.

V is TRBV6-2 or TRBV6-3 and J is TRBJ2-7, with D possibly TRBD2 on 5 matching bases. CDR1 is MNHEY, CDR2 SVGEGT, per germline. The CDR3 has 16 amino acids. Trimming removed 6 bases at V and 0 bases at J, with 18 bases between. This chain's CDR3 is CASSLDGLAHSYEQYF. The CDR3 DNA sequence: TGTGCCAGCAGCTTAGACGGGCTAGCACACTCCTACGAGCAGTACTTC.

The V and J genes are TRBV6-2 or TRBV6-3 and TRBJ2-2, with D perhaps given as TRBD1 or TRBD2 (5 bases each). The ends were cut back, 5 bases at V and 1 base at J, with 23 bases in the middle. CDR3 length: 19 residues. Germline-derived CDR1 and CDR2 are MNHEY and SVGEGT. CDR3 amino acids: CASSHPDRGLALNTGELFF. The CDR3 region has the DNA TGTGCCAGCAGTCACCCTGACAGAGGGCTAGCACTGAACACCGGGGAGCTGTTTTTT.

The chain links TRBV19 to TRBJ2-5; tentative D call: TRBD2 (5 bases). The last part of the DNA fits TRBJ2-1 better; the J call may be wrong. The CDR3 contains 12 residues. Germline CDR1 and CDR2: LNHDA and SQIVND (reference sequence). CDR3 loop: CASSMSEREQFF. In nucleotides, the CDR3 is TGTGCCAGTAGTATGAGTGAGCGGGAGCAGTTCTTC.

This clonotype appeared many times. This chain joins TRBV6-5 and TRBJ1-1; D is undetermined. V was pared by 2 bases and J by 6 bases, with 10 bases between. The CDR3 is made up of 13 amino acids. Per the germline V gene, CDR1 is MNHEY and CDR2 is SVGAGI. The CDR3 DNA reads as TGTGCCAGCAGTTACCAAACAGAGTCTGAAGCTTTCTTT. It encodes CASSYQTESEAFF.

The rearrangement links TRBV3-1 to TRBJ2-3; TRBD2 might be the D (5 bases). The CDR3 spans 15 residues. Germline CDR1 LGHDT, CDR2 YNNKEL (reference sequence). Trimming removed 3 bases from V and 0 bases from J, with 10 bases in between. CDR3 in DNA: TGTGCCAGCAGCCAGACCGGACTGAGCACAGATACGCAGTATTTT. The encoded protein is CASSQTGLSTDTQYF.

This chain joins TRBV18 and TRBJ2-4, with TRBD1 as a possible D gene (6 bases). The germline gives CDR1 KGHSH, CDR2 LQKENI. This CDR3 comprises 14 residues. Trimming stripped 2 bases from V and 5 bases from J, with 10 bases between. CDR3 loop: CASSPTGLENIQYF. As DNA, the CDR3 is TGTGCCAGCTCACCAACAGGGTTGGAAAACATTCAGTACTTC. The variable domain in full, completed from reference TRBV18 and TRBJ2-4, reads NAGVMQNPRHLVRRRGQEARLRCSPMKGHSHVYWYRQLPEEGLKFMVYLQKENIIDESGMPKERFSAEFPKEGPSILRIQQVVRGDSAAYFCASSPTGLENIQYFGAGTRLSVL.

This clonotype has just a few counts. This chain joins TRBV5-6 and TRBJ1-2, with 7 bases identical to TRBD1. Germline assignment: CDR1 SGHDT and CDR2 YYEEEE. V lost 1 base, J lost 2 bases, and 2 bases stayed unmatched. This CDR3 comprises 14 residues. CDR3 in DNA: TGTGCCAGCAGCTTGCCGGACAGGAACTATGGCTACACCTTC. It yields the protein CASSLPDRNYGYTF.

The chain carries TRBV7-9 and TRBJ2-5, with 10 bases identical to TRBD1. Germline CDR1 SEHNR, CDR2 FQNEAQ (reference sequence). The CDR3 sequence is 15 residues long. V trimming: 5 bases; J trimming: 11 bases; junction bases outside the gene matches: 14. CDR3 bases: TGTGCCAGCAGCCTAACTCGACAGGGGGCTGGAGAGCAGTACTTC. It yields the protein CASSLTRQGAGEQYF.

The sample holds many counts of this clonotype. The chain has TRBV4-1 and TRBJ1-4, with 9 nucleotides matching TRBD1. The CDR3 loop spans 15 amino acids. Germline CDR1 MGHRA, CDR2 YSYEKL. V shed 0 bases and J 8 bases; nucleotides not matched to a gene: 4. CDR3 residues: CASSQEGTGTEKLFF. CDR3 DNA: TGCGCCAGCAGCCAAGAAGGGACAGGGACCGAAAAACTGTTTTTT.

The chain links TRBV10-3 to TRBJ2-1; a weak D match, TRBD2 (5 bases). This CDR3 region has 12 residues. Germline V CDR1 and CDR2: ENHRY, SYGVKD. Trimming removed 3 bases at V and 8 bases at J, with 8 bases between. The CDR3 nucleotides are TGTGCCATCAGTGACATGGGAGATGAGCAGTTCTTC. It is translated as CAISDMGDEQFF.

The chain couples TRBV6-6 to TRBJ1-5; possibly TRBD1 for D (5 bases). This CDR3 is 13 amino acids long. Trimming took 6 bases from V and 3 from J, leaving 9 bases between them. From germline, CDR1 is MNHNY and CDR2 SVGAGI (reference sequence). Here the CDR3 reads CASRGTNNQPQHF. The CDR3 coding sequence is TGTGCCAGCAGAGGGACCAACAATCAGCCCCAGCATTTT.

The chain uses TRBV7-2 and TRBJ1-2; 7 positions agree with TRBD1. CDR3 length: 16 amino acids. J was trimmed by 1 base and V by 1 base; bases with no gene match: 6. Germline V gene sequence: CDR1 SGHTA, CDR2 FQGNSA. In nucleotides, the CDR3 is TGTGCCAGCAGCTTAGTTGGGACAGAGGTTAACTATGGCTACACCTTC. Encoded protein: CASSLVGTEVNYGYTF.

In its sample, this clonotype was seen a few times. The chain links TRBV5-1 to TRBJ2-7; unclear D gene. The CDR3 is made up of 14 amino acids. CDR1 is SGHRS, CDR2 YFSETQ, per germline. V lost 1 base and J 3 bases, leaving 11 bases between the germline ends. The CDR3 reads CASSLNRQNYEQYF. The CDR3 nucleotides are TGCGCCAGCAGCTTGAATCGGCAAAACTACGAGCAGTACTTC.

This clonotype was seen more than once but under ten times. CDR3 in DNA: TGTGCCACCCCGAATTTGCTAGCGGGAGAGCAGTACTTC. Amino acid sequence: CATPNLLAGEQYF. The chain joins TRBV24-1 to TRBJ2-7; TRBD2 matches 9 bases. V gave up 9 bases and J gave up 7 bases; unmatched junction bases: 9. Germline V lookup: CDR1 KGHDR, CDR2 SFDVKD. The CDR3 consists of 13 residues.

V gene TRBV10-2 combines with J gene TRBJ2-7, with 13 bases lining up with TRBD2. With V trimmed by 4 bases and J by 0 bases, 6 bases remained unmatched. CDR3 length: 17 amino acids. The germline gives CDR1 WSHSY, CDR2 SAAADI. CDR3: CASSGAGLAGISYEQYF. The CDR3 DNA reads TGCGCCAGCAGTGGGGCGGGACTAGCGGGAATCTCCTACGAGCAGTACTTC.

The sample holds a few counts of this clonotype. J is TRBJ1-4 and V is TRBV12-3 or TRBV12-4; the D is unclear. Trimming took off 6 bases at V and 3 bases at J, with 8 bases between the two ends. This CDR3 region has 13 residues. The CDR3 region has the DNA TGTGCCAGCAGCCGGGCTTCTAATGAAAAACTGTTTTTT. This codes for CASSRASNEKLFF.

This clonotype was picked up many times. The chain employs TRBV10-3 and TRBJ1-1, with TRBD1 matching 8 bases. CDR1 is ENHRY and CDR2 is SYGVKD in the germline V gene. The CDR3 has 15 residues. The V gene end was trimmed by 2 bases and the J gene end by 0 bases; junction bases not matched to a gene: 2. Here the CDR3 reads CAISEGQGLNTEAFF. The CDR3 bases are TGTGCCATCAGTGAGGGACAGGGACTGAACACTGAAGCTTTCTTT.

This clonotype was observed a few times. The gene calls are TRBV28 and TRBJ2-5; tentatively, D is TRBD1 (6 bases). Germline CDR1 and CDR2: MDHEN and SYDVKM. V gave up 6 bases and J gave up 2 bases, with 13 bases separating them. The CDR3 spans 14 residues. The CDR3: CASRTGWHQETQYF. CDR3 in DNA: TGTGCCAGCAGAACAGGGTGGCATCAAGAGACCCAGTACTTC.

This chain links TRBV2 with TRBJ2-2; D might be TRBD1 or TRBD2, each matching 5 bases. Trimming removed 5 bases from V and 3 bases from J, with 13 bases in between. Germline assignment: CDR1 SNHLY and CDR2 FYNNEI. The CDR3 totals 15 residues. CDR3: CASSSGPWDTGELFF. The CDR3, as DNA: TGTGCCAGCAGTTCGGGACCCTGGGACACCGGGGAGCTGTTTTTT.

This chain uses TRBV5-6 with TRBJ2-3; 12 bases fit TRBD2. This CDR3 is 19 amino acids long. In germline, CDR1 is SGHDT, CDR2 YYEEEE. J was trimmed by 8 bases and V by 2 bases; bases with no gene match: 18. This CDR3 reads CASSLLLAGGQTPGGTQYF. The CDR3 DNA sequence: TGTGCCAGCAGCTTATTACTAGCGGGAGGCCAGACTCCGGGTGGTACGCAGTATTTT.

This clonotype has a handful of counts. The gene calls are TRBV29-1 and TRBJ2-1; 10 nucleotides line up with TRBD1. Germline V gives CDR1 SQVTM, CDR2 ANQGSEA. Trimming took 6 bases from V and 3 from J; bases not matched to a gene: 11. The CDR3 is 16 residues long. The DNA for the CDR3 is TGCAGCGTCGACTTCTACGGGGACAGGGGCTACAATGAGCAGTTCTTC. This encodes CSVDFYGDRGYNEQFF.

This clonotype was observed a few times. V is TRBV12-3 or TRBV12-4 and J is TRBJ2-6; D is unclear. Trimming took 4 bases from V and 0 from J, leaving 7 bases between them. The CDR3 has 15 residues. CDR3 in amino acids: CASSSLGSGANVLTF. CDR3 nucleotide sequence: TGTGCCAGCAGTTCCCTGGGCTCTGGGGCCAACGTCCTGACTTTC.

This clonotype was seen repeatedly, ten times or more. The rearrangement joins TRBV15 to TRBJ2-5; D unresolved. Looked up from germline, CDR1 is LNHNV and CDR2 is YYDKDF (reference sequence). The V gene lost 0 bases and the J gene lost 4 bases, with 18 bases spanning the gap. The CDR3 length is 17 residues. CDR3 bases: TGTGCCACCAGCAGAGAAAAGGTCCACCAAGTTGGAGAGACCCAGTACTTC. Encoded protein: CATSREKVHQVGETQYF.

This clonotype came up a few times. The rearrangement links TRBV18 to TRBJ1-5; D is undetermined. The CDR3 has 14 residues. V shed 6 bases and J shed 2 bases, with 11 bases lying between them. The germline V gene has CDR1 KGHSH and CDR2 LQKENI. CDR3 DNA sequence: TGTGCCAGCTCTTCCGCACGGGGCAATCAGCCCCAGCATTTT. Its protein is CASSSARGNQPQHF.